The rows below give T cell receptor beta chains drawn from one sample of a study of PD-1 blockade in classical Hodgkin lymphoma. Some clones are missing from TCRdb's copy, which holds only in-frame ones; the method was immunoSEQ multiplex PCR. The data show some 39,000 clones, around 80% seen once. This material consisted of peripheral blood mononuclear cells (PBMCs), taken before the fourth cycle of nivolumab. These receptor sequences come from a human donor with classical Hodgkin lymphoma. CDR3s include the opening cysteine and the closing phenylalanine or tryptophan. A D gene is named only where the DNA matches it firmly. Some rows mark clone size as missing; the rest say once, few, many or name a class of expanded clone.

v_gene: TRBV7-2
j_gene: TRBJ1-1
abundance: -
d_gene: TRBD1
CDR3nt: TGTGCCAGCAGCAGGACTACAGGGGGCGACGAAGCTTTCTTT
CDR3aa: CASSRTTGGDEAFF

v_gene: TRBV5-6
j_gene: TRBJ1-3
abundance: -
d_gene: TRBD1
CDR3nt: TGTGCCAGCAGCTACACAGGGGCTGGAAACACCATATATTTT
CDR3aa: CASSYTGAGNTIYF

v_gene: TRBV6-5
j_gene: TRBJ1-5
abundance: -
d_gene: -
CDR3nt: TGTGCCAGCAGTTCAAGTGCAGGATTCAATCAGCCCCAGCATTTT
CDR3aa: CASSSSAGFNQPQHF

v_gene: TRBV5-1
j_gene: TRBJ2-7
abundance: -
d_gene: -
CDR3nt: TGCGCCAGCAGCTTCCTGGACTTAAGCTACGAGCAGTACTTC
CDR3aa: CASSFLDLSYEQYF

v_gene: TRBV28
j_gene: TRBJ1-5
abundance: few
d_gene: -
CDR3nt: TGTGCCAGCACAGGCCAGTTACAGCCCCAGCATTTT
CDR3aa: CASTGQLQPQHF

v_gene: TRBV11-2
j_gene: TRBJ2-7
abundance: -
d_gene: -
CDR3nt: TGTGCCAGCAGCTTAGATCACAGCCAGGGGGGGAACGAGCAGTACTTC
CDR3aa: CASSLDHSQGGNEQYF

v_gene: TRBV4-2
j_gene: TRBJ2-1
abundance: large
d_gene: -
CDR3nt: TGTGCCAGCAGCCCCCCGTGGGGGGATGAGCAGTTCTTC
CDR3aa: CASSPPWGDEQFF

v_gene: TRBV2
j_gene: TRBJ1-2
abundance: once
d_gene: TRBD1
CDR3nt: TGTGCCAGCAATTTGCAGGGGGAGGGCTATGGCTACACCTTC
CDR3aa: CASNLQGEGYGYTF

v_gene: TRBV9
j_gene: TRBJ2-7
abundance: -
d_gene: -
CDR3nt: TGTGCCAGCAGCGTTACAGGGAGCTCCTACGAGCAGTACTTC
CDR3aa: CASSVTGSSYEQYF

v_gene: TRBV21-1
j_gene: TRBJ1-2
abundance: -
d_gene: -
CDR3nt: TGTGCCAGCAGCAAATGGGGGTGTAGGCAGCTCTACACCTTC
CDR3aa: CASSKWGCRQLYTF

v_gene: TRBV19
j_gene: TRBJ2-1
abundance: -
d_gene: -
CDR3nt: TGTGCCAGTAGTATTATTGTGTCAGTTGGCAATGAGCAGTTCTTC
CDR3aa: CASSIIVSVGNEQFF

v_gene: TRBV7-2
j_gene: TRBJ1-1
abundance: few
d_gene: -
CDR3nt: TGTGCCAGCGGTCTCCTTCGGTTGAACACTGAAGCTTTCTTT
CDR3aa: CASGLLRLNTEAFF

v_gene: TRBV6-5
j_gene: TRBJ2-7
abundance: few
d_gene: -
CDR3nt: TGTGCCAGCAGCCCCCTAGGAGGACCTGCCGAGCAGTACTTC
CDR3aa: CASSPLGGPAEQYF

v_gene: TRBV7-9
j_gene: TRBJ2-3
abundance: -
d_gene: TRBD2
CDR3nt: TGTGCCAGCAGCCCTAGCGGGGGGGCCACAGATACGCAGTATTTT
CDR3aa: CASSPSGGATDTQYF

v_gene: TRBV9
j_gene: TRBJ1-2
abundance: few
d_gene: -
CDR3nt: TGTGCCAGCAGCCTCACAACGGATTATGGCTACACCTTC
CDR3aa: CASSLTTDYGYTF

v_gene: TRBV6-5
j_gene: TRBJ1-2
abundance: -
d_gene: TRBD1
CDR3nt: TGTGCCAGCAGTAAGACAGGGGGCACCTATGGCTACACCTTC
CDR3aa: CASSKTGGTYGYTF

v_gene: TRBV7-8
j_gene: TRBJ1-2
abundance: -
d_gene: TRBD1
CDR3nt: TGTGCCAGCAGTCACGGCGACAGGGGAGGAGGTGGCTACACCTTC
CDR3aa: CASSHGDRGGGGYTF

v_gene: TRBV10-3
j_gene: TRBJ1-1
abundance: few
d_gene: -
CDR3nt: TGTGCCATCAGTGAGTTCCAAATTCTGAACACTGAAGCTTTCTTT
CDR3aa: CAISEFQILNTEAFF

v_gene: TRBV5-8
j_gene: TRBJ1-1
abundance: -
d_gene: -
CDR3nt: TGTGCCAGCACCGAGACGAACACTGAAGCTTTCTTT
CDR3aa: CASTETNTEAFF

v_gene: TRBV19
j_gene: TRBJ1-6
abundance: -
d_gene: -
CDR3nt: TGTGCCAGTACAGCCAGGACGGATGGATCACCCCTCCACTTT
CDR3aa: CASTARTDGSPLHF

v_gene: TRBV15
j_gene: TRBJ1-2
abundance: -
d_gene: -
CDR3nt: TGTGCCACCAGCAGAGATCGTTCAGGCTTCCGCTATGGCTACACCTTC
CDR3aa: CATSRDRSGFRYGYTF

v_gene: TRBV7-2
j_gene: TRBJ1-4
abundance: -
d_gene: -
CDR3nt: TGTGCCAGCAGCTTCAGGAGCGGGCTTTTTAATGAAAAACTGTTTTTT
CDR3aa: CASSFRSGLFNEKLFF

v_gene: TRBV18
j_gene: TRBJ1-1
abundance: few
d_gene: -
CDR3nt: TGTGCCAGCAGCGGGGGTGTGGGTGAAGCTTTCTTT
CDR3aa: CASSGGVGEAFF

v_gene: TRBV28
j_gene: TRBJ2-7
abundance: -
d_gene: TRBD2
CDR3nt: TGTGCCAGCAGTCCCCCGACGGGGGGGTCCGAGCAGTACTTC
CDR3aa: CASSPPTGGSEQYF

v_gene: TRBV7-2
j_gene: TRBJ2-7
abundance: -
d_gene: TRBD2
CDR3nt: TGTGCCAGCAGCCCTGGGGGACTACTCATTTCCTACGAGCAGTACTTC
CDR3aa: CASSPGGLLISYEQYF

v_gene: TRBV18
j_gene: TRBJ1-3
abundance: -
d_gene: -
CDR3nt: TGTGCCAGCTCACCACCCCCCAGTTCTGGAAACACCATATATTTT
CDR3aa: CASSPPPSSGNTIYF

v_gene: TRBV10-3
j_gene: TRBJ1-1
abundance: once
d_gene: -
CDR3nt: TGTGCCATCAGTTCTTCACTGGAGAACACTGAAGCTTTCTTT
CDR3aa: CAISSSLENTEAFF

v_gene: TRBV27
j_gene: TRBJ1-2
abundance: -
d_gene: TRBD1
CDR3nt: TGTGCCAGCAGTGCGGGGACAGGCCCTTTAAGGGGCTACACCTTC
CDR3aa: CASSAGTGPLRGYTF